This TCR beta chain was recovered during a study of response to subunit inactivated influenza vaccine. Study outcomes and limitations: Few new T cells, the authors suggested, are recruited by each seasonal influenza vaccination.

Germline lookup yields CDR1 MDHEN and CDR2 SYDVKM. V shed 7 bases and J shed 2 bases, with 18 bases lying between them. The CDR3 has 15 amino acids. TCRdb re-derived calls from the RT-PCR reads in MiXCR, one entry per CDR3 protein. The sample shows about 650,000 distinct CDR3 sequences, 12% to 15% of them seen only once. This clonotype was counted a few times. The antigen is undetermined. Sample: PBMCs from blood, taken roughly 2 weeks before vaccination. This TCR was recovered from a man aged 45 to 65 who received an inactivated influenza vaccine. The J gene is TRBJ2-7, the V gene TRBV28, with TRBD2 as a possible D gene (6 bases). CDR3 sequence: CASNGLEGGTYEQYF. DNA for the CDR3: TGTGCCAGCAATGGCTTGGAAGGAGGGACCTACGAGCAGTACTTC.